This paragraph covers one TCR beta chain sequence. Its recognized antigen is unknown. No qualities accompany the bases; no much larger clone lies one base away. The sample's time point label, in plain terms: about 28 days (+/-7) after the second vaccine dose. AZD1222 recipients given second doses at about 4 weeks or at about 12 weeks were pooled, since spike-specific TCR depth and breadth were not found to differ between the two schedules. Vaccinee samples were obtained from the UK trials COV001 and COV002, which included a single-blind randomized controlled phase 2/3 trial of AZD1222 (ChAdOx1 nCoV-19) in healthy adults. For TCRbeta chain sequencing, PBMC samples were collected from trial participants at day 0 and at day 28 after the second dose. Trimming takes 4 bases off V and 2 bases off J; junction bases not matched to a gene: 17. CDR1 SGHNT and CDR2 YYREEE are derived from the germline V gene (reference sequence). From the cysteine through the phenylalanine, the CDR3 covers 18 amino acids. The retained sequence is limited to the CDR3, 54 bases, with the frame set at the first base.

These data originate in a study of T cell responses to AZD1222 COVID-19 vaccine (dated by TCRdb to the early 2020s). At the level of the whole study: A total of more than 230 trial participants underwent TCR sequencing, of whom about 210 received two doses of AZD1222 and approximately 25 received two doses of the MenACWY control vaccine. Trial participants were enrolled by age into 18-55, 56-69 and 70-plus year subgroups, with around 150, 28 and 57 TCR-sequenced participants respectively. Here is what the overall study found, with its caveats: Because no day 14 peak-response samples were available, the repertoires could be characterized only after the peak T cell response. Conclusions about previously exposed vaccinees are limited, since just six AZD1222 recipients were seropositive for SARS-CoV-2 at baseline. The whole spike protein was spanned by vaccine-associated CD4 TCRs, and dominant responses were seen in regions 160-218 and 743-854. In the small 56-69-year group, the increase in depth fell short of significance, most likely because of low power. Reportedly, almost half of the unique spike-specific TCRs recognized epitopes lying outside the regions that are mutated in the B.1.351 and B.1.1.7 variants. After two AZD1222 doses, spike-specific TCR breadth and depth were significantly higher than at day 0 and than in MenACWY recipients. Most participants were white British and females outnumbered males, and the authors suggested that clonal diversity may have been underestimated.

The CDR3 regions of human TCRbeta chains were analyzed by immunosequencing. On the authors' methods: Repertoire TCRs were checked for matches against a reference library of SARS-CoV-2-specific TCRs that had been generated using the MIRA antigen-specificity platform. Breadth meant the fraction of unique TCRs that were SARS-CoV-2-associated, whereas depth meant the fraction of total T cells that were SARS-CoV-2-associated. Using the MIRA data, every spike-specific TCR was mapped to the spike region that the TCR reacted to and assigned to either a CD4 or a CD8 class. Log10-transformed breadth and depth values were compared by one-way ANOVA with Sidak's multiple comparisons tests. Entries here come from immuneACCESS through TCRdb and include only in-frame sequences with V and J called. Some clones fail to appear in such tables; in the studies checked, an unresolved V gene covers under half of the shortfall, and the cause of the remainder is unknown. That table gives V, J and clone size, and the DNA gave D and trimming. The sample records 110,000 or so clones, 85% to 90% of which are singletons. Around 3.8% of the sample rests with the top ten.

Specimen: peripheral blood, collected 28 days after the second AZD1222 dose. The origin of this receptor is an adult who received the AZD1222 COVID-19 vaccine. This chain is built from TRBV5-4 and TRBJ1-2, and 7 bases in between align with TRBD1. The CDR3 region reads CASSLPGTDTGGNYGYTF. The sequenced DNA is TGTGCCAGCAGCCTTCCCGGGACAGATACCGGAGGGAACTATGGCTACACCTTC.